These 23 T cell receptor beta chains came from one sample sequenced in a study of T-cell reconstitution after alpha-beta-depleted transplantation in children. Preparing the TCRbeta library involved the use of unique molecular identifiers. From the PCR reads, TCRdb called clonotypes with MiXCR, one entry per CDR3 protein. Seen here are roughly 610,000 distinct CDR3 sequences, roughly 10% observed once, and the top ten hold about 4.2%. Sequencing used PBMCs from the stem cell graft donor, obtained from the stem cell graft. The receptors come from a human donor who donated a stem cell graft to a child with acute myeloid leukemia.

This chain joins TRBV24-1 and TRBJ2-5, with TRBD1 identical over 7 bases. Losses at the gene ends were 5 bases for V and 2 bases for J; bases not matched to a gene: 4. Germline CDR1 reads KGHDR; CDR2 reads SFDVKD. CDR3 size: 14 residues. The CDR3 nucleotides are TGTGCCACCAGTGGTAGGGGACAGCAAGAGACCCAGTACTTC. This translates into CATSGRGQQETQYF.

In this sample, this clonotype turned up a few times. V usage is TRBV27 and J usage is TRBJ2-1; TRBD1 aligns across 8 bases. J was trimmed by 8 bases and V by 2 bases; bases with no gene match: 17. This CDR3 spans 18 amino acids. Germline lookup yields CDR1 MNHEY and CDR2 SMNVEV (reference sequence). The CDR3 bases are TGTGCCAGCAGTTTAAGAAGGGTTCAAGGGACAGGATACGATGAGCAGTTCTTC. As protein: CASSLRRVQGTGYDEQFF.

This clonotype has more than one count but fewer than ten. This chain joins TRBV28 and TRBJ1-1; D might be TRBD1 (5 bases). CDR1 is MDHEN and CDR2 is SYDVKM in the germline V gene. The CDR3 length is 15 residues. Deletions cut 1 base from V and 5 bases from J, with 14 bases between. CDR3 protein: CASSLLTQGVTEAFF. CDR3 bases: TGTGCCAGCAGTTTATTGACTCAGGGTGTAACTGAAGCTTTCTTT.

This clonotype occurred many times. This chain links TRBV20-1 with TRBJ2-7; 11 positions agree with TRBD2. The V segment lost 6 bases and the J segment 0 bases; nucleotides outside the gene matches: 4. The CDR3 extends over 14 amino acids. CDR1 and CDR2 (germline): DFQATT, SNEGSKA (reference sequence). CDR3 DNA: TGCAGTGCGTACACTAGCGGGGGCTCCTACGAGCAGTACTTC. It yields the protein CSAYTSGGSYEQYF.

In its sample, this clonotype was seen a few times. This chain uses TRBV7-2 with TRBJ2-2, with 13 bases matching TRBD2. The V and J ends lost 5 bases and 5 bases, in that order; junction bases with no gene match: 11. CDR3 size: 18 residues. The germline gives CDR1 SGHTA, CDR2 FQGNSA. The DNA of the CDR3 is TGTGCCAGCAGCCCTAAAATTCCGGGACTAGCGGGAACCGGGGAGCTGTTTTTT. This codes for CASSPKIPGLAGTGELFF.

This clonotype was seen repeatedly, ten times or more. V and J are TRBV20-1 and TRBJ1-6, with D unresolved. Trimming took 0 bases from V and 5 from J, leaving 14 bases between them. Germline assignment: CDR1 DFQATT and CDR2 SNEGSKA (reference sequence). The length of the CDR3 is 16 residues. CDR3 nucleotides: TGCAGTGCTAGAGATGCAGCCAGCTTTAATAATTCACCCCTCCACTTT. It codes for CSARDAASFNNSPLHF.

This clonotype was counted only a few times. The V and J genes are TRBV14 and TRBJ2-1; TRBD2 matches 10 bases. V lost 4 bases and J lost 6; bases outside the gene matches: 9. The CDR3 has 16 residues. From germline, CDR1 is SGHDN and CDR2 FVKESK. CDR3 nucleotide sequence: TGTGCCAGCAGCCCCCTTCTAGCGGGAGTACTCAATGAGCAGTTCTTC. The encoded protein is CASSPLLAGVLNEQFF.

This clonotype was observed many times. The V call is TRBV29-1, the J call TRBJ2-1; 14 nucleotides line up with TRBD2. Losses at the gene ends were 8 bases for V and 7 bases for J; bases not matched to a gene: 10. Germline V gene lookup returns CDR1 SQVTM and CDR2 ANQGSEA. The CDR3 sequence is 15 residues long. The CDR3 loop reads CSMIGTSGSLNEQFF. The CDR3 coding sequence is TGCAGCATGATAGGGACTAGCGGGAGTTTAAATGAGCAGTTCTTC.

This clonotype was detected many times. The chain carries TRBV20-1 and TRBJ2-1, with TRBD2 matching 10 bases. Germline CDR1 and CDR2: DFQATT and SNEGSKA (reference sequence). The V segment lost 4 bases and the J segment 9 bases; nucleotides outside the gene matches: 9. This CDR3 is built from 14 residues. This CDR3 reads CSAKPLAGEIEQFF. CDR3 in DNA: TGCAGTGCTAAGCCCCTAGCGGGAGAAATTGAGCAGTTCTTC.

In this sample, this clonotype turned up many times. This chain uses TRBV5-5 with TRBJ2-7; D uncertain. With 1 base removed from V and 3 bases from J, the gap between germline ends came to 14 bases. The CDR3 runs to 15 residues. Germline values: CDR1 SGHKS, CDR2 YYEKEE (reference sequence). CDR3 nucleotides: TGTGCCAGCAGCTTGTCGGATGCGCCTTTCTACGAGCAGTACTTC. Its protein is CASSLSDAPFYEQYF.

This clonotype was detected only a few times. The chain employs TRBV20-1 and TRBJ2-3, with 11 bases aligning to TRBD2. CDR3 length: 15 amino acids. Germline values: CDR1 DFQATT, CDR2 SNEGSKA (reference sequence). The CDR3, as DNA: TGCTGTGGCCCCTCCCCGCTAGCGGGAGGTGGTACGCAGTATTTT. Amino acid sequence: CCGPSPLAGGGTQYF.

The chain combines TRBV10-2 with TRBJ2-7; 14 nucleotides line up with TRBD2. This CDR3 contains 14 residues. Germline V lookup: CDR1 WSHSY, CDR2 SAAADI. The ends lost 8 bases at V and 4 bases at J; junction bases unmatched: 4. The DNA of the CDR3 is TGCGCCAGCGGGACTAGCGGGAGTAGGTACGAGCAGTACTTC. Translating gives CASGTSGSRYEQYF.

The V gene is TRBV7-2, the J gene TRBJ1-3; possibly TRBD1 for D (6 bases). This CDR3 has 15 residues. V lost 6 bases to trimming and J lost 2 bases, with 14 bases between them. CDR1 is SGHTA and CDR2 is FQGNSA in the germline V gene. The CDR3, as DNA: TGTGCCAGCAGAGCCCAAGGGGGACCTGGAAACACCATATATTTT. Translated, it gives CASRAQGGPGNTIYF.

This clonotype came up many times. The chain has TRBV11-2 and TRBJ2-1; maybe TRBD1 (8 bases). The V end lost 3 bases, the J end lost 8 bases, and 14 bases lay between the germline ends. From germline, CDR1 is SGHAT and CDR2 FQNNGV. The CDR3 length is 14 residues. In DNA, the CDR3 is TGTGCCAGCAGCTTCGGACAGGGAGGGGATGAGCAGTTCTTC. The encoded protein is CASSFGQGGDEQFF.

This rearrangement joins TRBV10-3 to TRBJ2-5, with 10 nucleotides matching TRBD1. The J segment lost 3 bases and the V segment lost 4 bases, leaving 2 bases of the junction unmatched. CDR3 length equals 14 residues. The germline gives CDR1 ENHRY, CDR2 SYGVKD. CDR3 sequence (DNA): TGTGCCATCAGTGGGGGGACAGGGGAAGAGACCCAGTACTTC. It encodes CAISGGTGEETQYF.

This clonotype was seen a handful of times. This chain joins TRBV20-1 and TRBJ2-7; 7 bases agree with TRBD2. The CDR3 extends over 13 amino acids. Germline assignment: CDR1 DFQATT and CDR2 SNEGSKA (reference sequence). V trimming: 3 bases; J trimming: 4 bases; junction bases outside the gene matches: 6. CDR3 sequence reads: CSASVGRRYEQYF. The CDR3 DNA sequence: TGCAGTGCTAGTGTCGGGAGGAGGTACGAGCAGTACTTC.

The J gene is TRBJ2-1, the V gene TRBV18; 7 bases line up with TRBD2. Germline CDR1 and CDR2: KGHSH and LQKENI. This CDR3 contains 14 residues. Unmatched junction bases numbered 10, after V lost 4 bases and J lost 10 bases. CDR3 residues: CASSQGTSVGEQFF. CDR3 DNA sequence: TGTGCCAGCTCACAGGGAACTAGCGTTGGGGAGCAGTTCTTC. Full variable domain (outside the CDR3, taken from reference TRBV18 and TRBJ2-1): NAGVMQNPRHLVRRRGQEARLRCSPMKGHSHVYWYRQLPEEGLKFMVYLQKENIIDESGMPKERFSAEFPKEGPSILRIQQVVRGDSAAYFCASSQGTSVGEQFFGPGTRLTVL.

The rearrangement links TRBV25-1 to TRBJ2-1; 9 nucleotides match TRBD2. Germline trimming cut 5 bases from V and 0 bases from J; bases unmatched to any gene: 8. Germline CDR1 MGHDK, CDR2 SYGVNS. The CDR3 totals 17 residues. This CDR3 reads CASSTTSGLSSYNEQFF. The CDR3 region has the DNA TGTGCCAGCAGTACGACTAGCGGATTAAGCTCCTACAATGAGCAGTTCTTC.

The chain couples TRBV28 to TRBJ2-1, with D perhaps TRBD2 (5 bases). This CDR3 comprises 13 residues. CDR1 is MDHEN and CDR2 is SYDVKM in the germline V gene. V lost 2 bases and J lost 12, with 14 bases in between. Here the CDR3 reads CASSLGSGFGQFF. Here the CDR3 DNA reads TGTGCCAGCAGTTTAGGGAGCGGTTTTGGGCAGTTCTTC.

The chain recombines TRBV9 with TRBJ2-7; D gene uncertain. This CDR3 contains 14 residues. The germline V gene encodes CDR1 SGDLS and CDR2 YYNGEE. V was clipped by 0 bases and J by 3 bases, with 10 bases between them. CDR3 amino acids: CASSVGVDFYEQYF. DNA for the CDR3: TGTGCCAGCAGCGTAGGAGTAGATTTCTACGAGCAGTACTTC.

This clonotype was observed at least ten times. The J gene is TRBJ2-7, the V gene TRBV29-1; 8 nucleotides align to TRBD1. CDR3 size: 12 residues. V trimming: 7 bases; J trimming: 2 bases; junction bases outside the gene matches: 4. Germline CDR1 and CDR2: SQVTM and ANQGSEA. The CDR3 DNA sequence: TGCAGCGCCCGGACAGGGACCTACGAGCAGTACTTC. This gives the protein CSARTGTYEQYF.

This rearrangement joins TRBV5-1 to TRBJ2-1; D is possibly TRBD2 (5 bases). Looked up from germline, CDR1 is SGHRS and CDR2 is YFSETQ. The CDR3 runs to 17 residues. Deletions cut 2 bases from V and 0 bases from J, with 15 bases between. The CDR3 protein is CASSFRTAGSSYNEQFF. The CDR3 nucleotides are TGCGCCAGCAGCTTCCGAACGGCGGGTAGCTCCTACAATGAGCAGTTCTTC.

This clonotype came up many times. The chain joins TRBV7-3 to TRBJ2-1; TRBD2 agrees at 11 bases. The CDR3 consists of 20 residues. V was clipped by 1 base and J by 4 bases; unmatched bases: 15. CDR1 SGHTA and CDR2 FQGTGA come from the germline V gene. CDR3 residues: CASSLRAIPRVAGGYNEQFF. Here the CDR3 DNA reads TGTGCCAGCAGCTTAAGGGCAATACCGCGGGTAGCGGGAGGGTACAATGAGCAGTTCTTC.